Listed below are T cell receptor beta chains from one sample, sequenced in a study of T cell responses to AZD1222 COVID-19 vaccine. The method was immunoSEQ multiplex PCR; TCRdb's version includes in-frame clones alone and lacks a portion of them. The repertoire holds more than 70,000 clones, with 80% to 90% as singletons. The specimen comprised peripheral blood, sampled on day 0 of AZD1222 vaccination. Receptor source: an adult in good health. Each CDR3 is given with its conserved first and last residue. The order of the fields is D gene, clone size, V gene, J gene, CDR3 DNA, CDR3 protein. D genes are given only for firm matches. Not all rows give a size; the values are once, few, many and, for expanded clones, a class.

D gene: .; clone size: .; V gene: TRBV7-3; J gene: TRBJ2-2; CDR3 DNA: TGTGCCAGCAGCTTAAGTAACACCGGGGAGCTGTTTTTT; CDR3 protein: CASSLSNTGELFF
D gene: .; clone size: .; V gene: TRBV5-1; J gene: TRBJ2-3; CDR3 DNA: TGCGCCAGCAGCTTAGAGGGTCGGTCCACCGCAGATACGCAGTATTTT; CDR3 protein: CASSLEGRSTADTQYF
D gene: TRBD1; clone size: once; V gene: TRBV18; J gene: TRBJ2-1; CDR3 DNA: TGTGCCAGCTCACCACCGGGACAGAGCTCCTACAATGAGCAGTTCTTC; CDR3 protein: CASSPPGQSSYNEQFF
D gene: TRBD1; clone size: .; V gene: TRBV10-3; J gene: TRBJ1-6; CDR3 DNA: TGTGCCATCAGTGACCGCACGGGACAGCATAATTCACCCCTCCACTTT; CDR3 protein: CAISDRTGQHNSPLHF
D gene: TRBD2; clone size: .; V gene: TRBV18; J gene: TRBJ2-7; CDR3 DNA: TGTGCCAGCTCCCCCCTGGCGGGAGGAAGCTCCTACGAGCAGTACTTC; CDR3 protein: CASSPLAGGSSYEQYF
D gene: .; clone size: .; V gene: TRBV10-3; J gene: TRBJ2-3; CDR3 DNA: TGTGCCATCACTCCAGGGGGGTTTAGCACAGATACGCAGTATTTT; CDR3 protein: CAITPGGFSTDTQYF
D gene: .; clone size: .; V gene: TRBV7-2; J gene: TRBJ1-2; CDR3 DNA: TGTGCCAGCAGCTTTGGGGACACCAACTATGGCTACACCTTC; CDR3 protein: CASSFGDTNYGYTF
D gene: TRBD1; clone size: once; V gene: TRBV7-8; J gene: TRBJ2-5; CDR3 DNA: TGTGCCAGCAGCTTAAGCAAGCTGGGACAGGGGATGCGGGAGACCCAGTACTTC; CDR3 protein: CASSLSKLGQGMRETQYF
D gene: TRBD1; clone size: .; V gene: TRBV11-2; J gene: TRBJ1-1; CDR3 DNA: TGTGCCAGCAGTCGACAGGGAAACACTGAAGCTTTCTTT; CDR3 protein: CASSRQGNTEAFF
D gene: .; clone size: .; V gene: TRBV28; J gene: TRBJ2-7; CDR3 DNA: TGTGCCAGCAGTTCCCCTACTAGCCTGATTTACGAGCAGTACTTC; CDR3 protein: CASSSPTSLIYEQYF
D gene: .; clone size: .; V gene: TRBV18; J gene: TRBJ1-4; CDR3 DNA: TGTGCCAGCTCACCGAGGGTTGCAACTAATGAAAAACTGTTTTTT; CDR3 protein: CASSPRVATNEKLFF
D gene: .; clone size: .; V gene: TRBV10-3; J gene: TRBJ1-2; CDR3 DNA: TGTGCCATCAGTAGGACAGAAGAATTTAACTATGGCTACACCTTC; CDR3 protein: CAISRTEEFNYGYTF
D gene: TRBD2; clone size: .; V gene: TRBV5-8; J gene: TRBJ2-3; CDR3 DNA: TGTGCCAGCAGCTTGGGACTAGCGGGCGGGGCAGATACGCAGTATTTT; CDR3 protein: CASSLGLAGGADTQYF
D gene: TRBD1; clone size: .; V gene: TRBV5-5; J gene: TRBJ1-6; CDR3 DNA: TGTGCCAGCAGCCCCCGGCCCGGGACAGGGGGGGACTCGACCCTCCACTTT; CDR3 protein: CASSPRPGTGGDSTLHF
D gene: TRBD1; clone size: .; V gene: TRBV7-9; J gene: TRBJ2-5; CDR3 DNA: TGTGCCAGCAGCCCCTTAGGGGGCAGCTTACAAGAGACCCAGTACTTC; CDR3 protein: CASSPLGGSLQETQYF
D gene: TRBD2; clone size: .; V gene: TRBV5-1; J gene: TRBJ2-1; CDR3 DNA: TGCGCCAGCAGCTTGGGGACTAGCGGGGAGGAGCAGTTCTTC; CDR3 protein: CASSLGTSGEEQFF
D gene: .; clone size: .; V gene: TRBV11-3; J gene: TRBJ1-2; CDR3 DNA: TGTGCCAGCAGCCCGCGCGGGGGTGGCTACACCTTC; CDR3 protein: CASSPRGGGYTF
D gene: TRBD2; clone size: .; V gene: TRBV5-1; J gene: TRBJ2-1; CDR3 DNA: TGCGCCAGCAGCCCCGAGGGGCGGGAGGCCAACAATGAGCAGTTCTTC; CDR3 protein: CASSPEGREANNEQFF
D gene: TRBD2; clone size: .; V gene: TRBV9; J gene: TRBJ2-1; CDR3 DNA: TGTGCCAGCAGCTCCCGACTAGCGGGTTACAATGAGCAGTTCTTC; CDR3 protein: CASSSRLAGYNEQFF
D gene: .; clone size: .; V gene: TRBV6-5; J gene: TRBJ2-6; CDR3 DNA: TGTGCCACCGGGGTTAGTGGAGCCAACGTCCTGACTTTC; CDR3 protein: CATGVSGANVLTF
D gene: .; clone size: .; V gene: TRBV19; J gene: TRBJ1-2; CDR3 DNA: TGTGCCAGTAGTATCATCGGGACGGCCGGCTACACCTTC; CDR3 protein: CASSIIGTAGYTF
D gene: .; clone size: .; V gene: TRBV28; J gene: TRBJ2-7; CDR3 DNA: TGTGCCAGCAGGGTTCGGGACAACTCCTACGAGCAGTACTTC; CDR3 protein: CASRVRDNSYEQYF